The 21 T cell receptor beta chains listed next were all sequenced from one sample in a study of blood T cell repertoires in COVID-19. TCRdb's table, derived via immunoSEQ multiplex PCR, lists solely in-frame clones and lacks some. This table holds almost 95,000 clones, around 67% found once. The specimen sequenced was peripheral blood. These receptor sequences come from a woman aged 55-69 years in a cohort sampled during active or convalescent COVID-19.

The chain combines TRBV7-9 with TRBJ1-2, with D possibly being TRBD1 (5 bases). Germline values: CDR1 SEHNR, CDR2 FQNEAQ (reference sequence). The V gene lost 5 bases and the J gene lost 2 bases, with 12 bases spanning the gap. The CDR3 runs 14 residues. The CDR3: CASSLQTGNYGYTF. The CDR3 DNA follows: TGTGCCAGCAGCCTTCAAACAGGCAACTATGGCTACACCTTC.

This chain links TRBV2 with TRBJ2-7; 13 bases line up with TRBD2. The CDR3 runs 15 residues. Germline V gene lookup returns CDR1 SNHLY and CDR2 FYNNEI. Germline trimming cut 10 bases from V and 4 bases from J; bases unmatched to any gene: 10. As DNA, the CDR3 is TGTGCCACTACTAGCGGGGGGGCCGGCTTTTACGAGCAGTACTTC. Its translation is CATTSGGAGFYEQYF.

This chain links TRBV6-1 with TRBJ1-5, with unresolved D. Germline CDR1 MNHNS, CDR2 SASEGT. This CDR3 is 17 amino acids long. Trimming left V 3 bases short and J 2 bases short, with 17 bases between. Here the CDR3 reads CASSDHTAGFGNQPQHF. As DNA, the CDR3 is TGTGCCAGCAGTGACCATACTGCGGGGTTCGGCAATCAGCCCCAGCATTTT.

This clone was counted only a few times. The chain employs TRBV25-1 and TRBJ2-7, with a weak D call TRBD2 (6 bases). The CDR3 runs 12 residues. V was trimmed by 5 bases and J by 2 bases, leaving 7 bases between them. Germline lookup yields CDR1 MGHDK and CDR2 SYGVNS. CDR3 bases: TGTGCCAGCAGTCCGGGGGCCTACGAGCAGTACTTC. Amino acid sequence: CASSPGAYEQYF.

The chain links TRBV6-1 to TRBJ1-4; no clear D. Trimming removed 1 base at V and 11 bases at J, with 17 bases between. CDR1 and CDR2 (germline): MNHNS, SASEGT. The CDR3 extends over 15 amino acids. CDR3 region: CASSEVTRAREKLFF. In DNA form, the CDR3 reads TGTGCCAGCAGTGAAGTAACCCGAGCGAGGGAGAAACTGTTTTTT.

The chain links TRBV27 to TRBJ2-7; D may be TRBD2 (5 bases). The CDR3 sequence is 16 residues long. V was clipped by 4 bases and J by 2 bases, with 18 bases between them. Germline V CDR1 and CDR2: MNHEY, SMNVEV (reference sequence). Here the CDR3 reads CASSWGRREWTYEQYF. The CDR3 region has the DNA TGTGCCAGCAGTTGGGGTCGTAGGGAGTGGACCTACGAGCAGTACTTC.

The chain recombines TRBV7-9 with TRBJ1-5; D is unclear. The CDR3 is 13 amino acids. Trimming took off 5 bases at V and 2 bases at J, with 7 bases between the two ends. Germline V CDR1 and CDR2: SEHNR, FQNEAQ (reference sequence). The CDR3 is CASSQPGNQPQHF. The CDR3 DNA sequence: TGTGCCAGCAGCCAACCGGGCAATCAGCCCCAGCATTTT.

This clone was seen only once. V gene TRBV9 combines with J gene TRBJ1-2; maybe TRBD1 (5 bases). CDR3 length: 17 residues. Germline values: CDR1 SGDLS, CDR2 YYNGEE. V was trimmed by 0 bases and J by 7 bases, leaving 22 bases between them. In nucleotides, the CDR3 is TGTGCCAGCAGCGTAGTCCCCGCGGGCGGGGGGAGCGGTGGCTACACCTTC. Encoded protein: CASSVVPAGGGSGGYTF.

This clone was detected once. The chain uses TRBV7-9 and TRBJ1-2; TRBD1 might be the D (5 bases). Trimming cost V 1 base and J 4 bases, with 16 bases left between them. Looked up from germline, CDR1 is SEHNR and CDR2 is FQNEAQ (reference sequence). CDR3 size: 16 residues. The chain's CDR3 is CASSLGFLDRFYGYTF. Written as DNA, the CDR3 is TGTGCCAGCAGCTTAGGGTTTCTCGACAGATTCTATGGCTACACCTTC. The variable domain in full, completed from reference TRBV7-9 and TRBJ1-2, reads DTGVSQNPRHKITKRGQNVTFRCDPISEHNRLYWYRQTLGQGPEFLTYFQNEAQLEKSRLLSDRFSAERPKGSFSTLEIQRTEQGDSAMYLCASSLGFLDRFYGYTFGSGTRLTVV.

This clone showed up just a few times. The chain links TRBV28 to TRBJ1-5; D gene ambiguous. Germline V CDR1 and CDR2: MDHEN, SYDVKM. The CDR3 is made up of 12 amino acids. Trimming pared 7 bases from V and 1 base from J, leaving 5 bases between. CDR3 protein: CASTSSNQPQHF. The CDR3 nucleotides read TGTGCCAGCACCTCCAGCAATCAGCCCCAGCATTTT.

This chain joins TRBV4-3 and TRBJ1-2; the match to TRBD1 covers 8 bases. Trimming took 0 bases from V and 4 from J; bases not matched to a gene: 16. The germline V gene encodes CDR1 LGHNA and CDR2 YSLEER. The CDR3 length is 19 residues. CDR3 bases: TGCGCCAGCAGCCAAGATCTAGAAGGGACAGGCGGGCTTGGCTATGGCTACACCTTC. Its protein product is CASSQDLEGTGGLGYGYTF.

This clone is a singleton in its sample. J is TRBJ2-7 and V is TRBV7-2; D perhaps matches TRBD2 (5 bases). This CDR3 spans 13 amino acids. The germline V and J ends were trimmed by 0 bases and 6 bases, with 9 bases remaining between them. Germline loops: CDR1 SGHTA, CDR2 FQGNSA. The CDR3 DNA reads as TGTGCCAGCAGCTTAGCCGTTGCGGGCGAGCAGTACTTC. Protein product: CASSLAVAGEQYF.

Concerning this clone itself: One junction end disagrees with the germline gene, perhaps due to a read error. The CDR3 loop reads CASSLHTGNPEAFF. In nucleotides, the CDR3 is TGCGCCAGCAGCCTCCATACAGGGAACCCTGAAGCTTTCTTT. The V gene is TRBV5-1, the J gene TRBJ1-1; TRBD1 is a possible D gene (6 bases). Germline loops: CDR1 SGHRS, CDR2 YFSETQ. The CDR3 extends over 14 amino acids.

This clone came up once. The chain employs TRBV9 and TRBJ2-5; D call uncertain. The germline CDR1 and CDR2 sequences are SGDLS and YYNGEE. The length of the CDR3 is 14 residues. Trimming removed 0 bases from V and 5 bases from J, with 11 bases in between. The CDR3 DNA reads as TGTGCCAGCAGCGTAGCCGGAATCGGGGAGACCCAGTACTTC. Protein product: CASSVAGIGETQYF.

V and J are TRBV5-1 and TRBJ2-2, with D possibly TRBD1 on 5 matching bases. The V end was cut by 1 base, the J end by 3 bases, with 10 bases between. The CDR3 length is 15 residues. Germline V gene lookup returns CDR1 SGHRS and CDR2 YFSETQ. CDR3 nucleotides: TGCGCCAGCAGCTTGATGGGGCGGCACACCGGGGAGCTGTTTTTT. Translation: CASSLMGRHTGELFF.

This chain connects TRBV6-5 to TRBJ2-5; D unclear. Germline-derived CDR1 and CDR2 are MNHEY and SVGAGI. The CDR3 covers 15 residues. V lost 0 bases, J lost 5 bases, and 13 bases lay in between. Written as DNA, the CDR3 is TGTGCCAGCAGTTACTCAAAGAGAATCACGGAGACCCAGTACTTC. It translates to CASSYSKRITETQYF.

A word on this clone: A read error may account for a junction end that differs from germline. V is TRBV12-3 or TRBV12-4 and J is TRBJ1-2; TRBD1 might be the D (5 bases). This CDR3 is 12 amino acids long. This CDR3 reads CAAGLGSYSYTF. CDR3 in DNA: TGTGCCGCGGGACTCGGAAGCTATAGCTACACCTTC.

The rearrangement joins TRBV2 to TRBJ2-7; no clear D. Germline-derived CDR1 and CDR2 are SNHLY and FYNNEI. The CDR3 is made up of 11 amino acids. Trimming stripped 8 bases from V and 0 bases from J, with 5 bases between. The CDR3 loop is CASHNSYEQYF. CDR3 sequence (DNA): TGTGCCAGCCACAACTCCTACGAGCAGTACTTC. Full variable domain (remainder filled in from reference TRBV2 and TRBJ2-7): EPEVTQTPSHQVTQMGQEVILRCVPISNHLYFYWYRQILGQKVEFLVSFYNNEISEKSEIFDDQFSVERPDGSNFTLKIRSTKLEDSAMYFCASHNSYEQYFGPGTRLTVT.

This CDR3 is CASSIRGSSTEAFF. CDR3 bases: TGTGCCAGCAGCATCAGGGGGAGTAGCACTGAAGCTTTCTTT. The chain employs TRBV11-1 and TRBJ1-1, with 7 positions matching TRBD1. This CDR3 is 14 amino acids long. Losses at the gene ends were 5 bases for V and 4 bases for J; bases not matched to a gene: 7. Germline lookup yields CDR1 SGHAT and CDR2 FQDESV (reference sequence).

The V gene is TRBV19, the J gene TRBJ2-4, with a weak D call TRBD2 (6 bases). CDR3 length: 15 residues. V gave up 3 bases and J gave up 3 bases, with 12 bases separating them. CDR1 is LNHDA and CDR2 is SQIVND in the germline V gene (reference sequence). The CDR3 DNA reads as TGTGCCAGTAGTATGGTGTGGGGGGACAAAAACATTCAGTACTTC. Amino acids: CASSMVWGDKNIQYF.

CDR3 DNA sequence: TGTGCCAGCAGTGAAGCGGGCTGGCAGGGAGGCTATGGCTACACCTTC. It encodes CASSEAGWQGGYGYTF. The chain employs TRBV6-1 and TRBJ1-2; perhaps TRBD1 as D (5 bases). V shed 0 bases and J shed 4 bases, with 15 bases lying between them. The germline CDR1 and CDR2 sequences are MNHNS and SASEGT. The CDR3 covers 16 residues.